Listed below are T cell receptor beta chains from one sample, sequenced in a study of blood T cell repertoires in COVID-19. TCRdb's table, derived via immunoSEQ multiplex PCR, lists solely in-frame clones and lacks some. The data hold roughly 200,000 clones, with approximately 90% observed a single time. The sample taken for sequencing was peripheral blood. These receptors originate from a woman aged 35 to 49 who had recovered from COVID-19. Each CDR3 is given with its conserved first and last residue. A D gene is named only where the DNA matches it firmly. The size entry is marked missing in some rows and otherwise reads once, few, many or a size class.

DNA: TGTGCCAGCAGCCCCGGGACAGGGGGCTTGGACTATGGCTACACCTTC
CDR3: CASSPGTGGLDYGYTF
length: 16
J: TRBJ1-2
size: -
V: TRBV7-9
D: TRBD1

DNA: TGTGCCAGCAGTGAAGTGGCTGGAGAGACCCAGTACTTC
CDR3: CASSEVAGETQYF
length: 13
J: TRBJ2-5
size: -
V: TRBV6-1
D: -

DNA: TGTGCCAGCTCACCCAGCGGGAGTAGGACCGGGGAGCTGTTTTTT
CDR3: CASSPSGSRTGELFF
length: 15
J: TRBJ2-2
size: -
V: TRBV18
D: TRBD2

DNA: TGCAGCGTTGCAAAGATGACAGGTATACCTAGGAATGAGCAGTTCTTC
CDR3: CSVAKMTGIPRNEQFF
length: 16
J: TRBJ2-1
size: -
V: TRBV29-1
D: -

DNA: TGTGCCAGCAGCGTAGCGGGAGGGCCGTTGGATGAGCAGTTCTTC
CDR3: CASSVAGGPLDEQFF
length: 15
J: TRBJ2-1
size: -
V: TRBV9
D: TRBD2

DNA: TGTGCCAGCAGCGAGGGAGGCCAGCCCCAGCATTTT
CDR3: CASSEGGQPQHF
length: 12
J: TRBJ1-5
size: -
V: TRBV5-6
D: -

DNA: TGTGCCAGCAGCTTGGTCGCCGGGACTAGCGGGAACTACGAGCAGTACTTC
CDR3: CASSLVAGTSGNYEQYF
length: 17
J: TRBJ2-7
size: -
V: TRBV5-6
D: TRBD2

DNA: TGTGCCACCAGCTCCTTAGCGGGAGGGCCTGGAAATGAGCAGTTCTTC
CDR3: CATSSLAGGPGNEQFF
length: 16
J: TRBJ2-1
size: once
V: TRBV24-1
D: TRBD2

DNA: TGTGCCAGCAGCCAAGAGGGACTAGCGGGAGGGCCGGGCACCGGGGAGCTGTTTTTT
CDR3: CASSQEGLAGGPGTGELFF
length: 19
J: TRBJ2-2
size: -
V: TRBV4-2
D: TRBD2

DNA: TGTGCCAGCAGCCCCGGGGTCTCCGGGCAGCCCCAGCATTTT
CDR3: CASSPGVSGQPQHF
length: 14
J: TRBJ1-5
size: -
V: TRBV3-1/TRBV3-2
D: -

DNA: TGTGCCAGTAATCCGGGGACAGGAGGAGAGACCCAGTACTTC
CDR3: CASNPGTGGETQYF
length: 14
J: TRBJ2-5
size: few
V: TRBV19
D: TRBD1

DNA: TGTGCCACCGGGGGCGGGAGCTTGGATGAGCAGTTCTTC
CDR3: CATGGGSLDEQFF
length: 13
J: TRBJ2-1
size: -
V: TRBV24-1
D: -

DNA: TGTGCCAGCAGCATACTAGCGGGAGTTCTCAATGAGCAGTTCTTC
CDR3: CASSILAGVLNEQFF
length: 15
J: TRBJ2-1
size: -
V: TRBV14
D: TRBD2

DNA: TGTGCCAGAAGCTTGGGTCGGTTAAGCAATCAGCCCCAGCATTTT
CDR3: CARSLGRLSNQPQHF
length: 15
J: TRBJ1-5
size: once
V: TRBV5-3
D: -

DNA: TGCGCCAGCAGGACAGGAGATAGACAGGGCTACACCTTC
CDR3: CASRTGDRQGYTF
length: 13
J: TRBJ1-2
size: -
V: TRBV5-1
D: -

DNA: TGTGCCAGCAGCGTAGACGGCTCCTACGAGCAGTACTTC
CDR3: CASSVDGSYEQYF
length: 13
J: TRBJ2-7
size: -
V: TRBV9
D: -

DNA: TGTGCCAGCAGTGGGACAGGGAGTGGAAACACCATATATTTT
CDR3: CASSGTGSGNTIYF
length: 14
J: TRBJ1-3
size: -
V: TRBV6-6
D: TRBD1

DNA: TGTGCCTGGGGACTAGCGGGAGACGAGCAGTACTTC
CDR3: CAWGLAGDEQYF
length: 12
J: TRBJ2-7
size: -
V: TRBV30
D: TRBD2

DNA: TGTGCCAGTAGTATACCAGAGGGACAGCCCCATTACGAGCAGTACTTC
CDR3: CASSIPEGQPHYEQYF
length: 16
J: TRBJ2-7
size: -
V: TRBV19
D: TRBD1

DNA: TGTGCCAGCAGTGGACAGGCCGAGCAGTTCTTC
CDR3: CASSGQAEQFF
length: 11
J: TRBJ2-1
size: -
V: TRBV6-6
D: TRBD1

DNA: TGTGCCAGCAGCCAAGGGGGACTAGGAGTCGGGGAGCTGTTTTTT
CDR3: CASSQGGLGVGELFF
length: 15
J: TRBJ2-2
size: once
V: TRBV3-1/TRBV3-2
D: TRBD2

DNA: TGTGCCTGGTCGGGTCTGAACACTGAAGCTTTCTTT
CDR3: CAWSGLNTEAFF
length: 12
J: TRBJ1-1
size: -
V: TRBV30
D: -

DNA: TGTGCCATCAGTGAGCTCAATGAGCAGTTCTTC
CDR3: CAISELNEQFF
length: 11
J: TRBJ2-1
size: -
V: TRBV10-3
D: -

DNA: TGTGCCAGCAGTTTACTAGCGGGTCAACCGACAGATACGCAGTATTTT
CDR3: CASSLLAGQPTDTQYF
length: 16
J: TRBJ2-3
size: -
V: TRBV7-2
D: TRBD2

DNA: TGTGCCAGCAGTTTAGCAAAAGAGAGCACTGAAGCTTTCTTT
CDR3: CASSLAKESTEAFF
length: 14
J: TRBJ1-1
size: -
V: TRBV28
D: -

DNA: TGCGCCAGCAGCCGGGACAGAGCCTACGAGCAGTACTTC
CDR3: CASSRDRAYEQYF
length: 13
J: TRBJ2-7
size: few
V: TRBV4-3
D: TRBD1

DNA: TGTGCCAGTAGTTCATGGACTGGCGTGCTGTACTTC
CDR3: CASSSWTGVLYF
length: 12
J: TRBJ2-7
size: -
V: TRBV19
D: -

DNA: TGTGCCTGGGACAGGGGAAACTATGGCTACACCTTC
CDR3: CAWDRGNYGYTF
length: 12
J: TRBJ1-2
size: -
V: TRBV30
D: TRBD1

DNA: TGCGCCAGCAGCTTGGGGGGACAGCCAGGAGGGAACCAAGAGACCCAGTACTTC
CDR3: CASSLGGQPGGNQETQYF
length: 18
J: TRBJ2-5
size: once
V: TRBV5-1
D: -